This TCR beta chain was recovered during a study of T-cell reconstitution after alpha-beta-depleted transplantation in children. General observations from the study: The origin of high day-60 TCRbeta diversity in some patients lay in surviving recipient T cells and thymic progenitors. T-cell counts and diversity at one year following transplant were attributed mainly to newly produced T cells. The study reportedly traced alpha-beta T cells about two months after transplant to several hundred expanded graft clones.

Molecular barcoding with unique molecular identifiers was used for the TCRbeta library. TCRdb passed the PCR reads through MiXCR, listing each CDR3 protein once. The repertoire has around 100,000 distinct CDR3 sequences, around 7.8% of them found once; the top ten carry roughly 15%. This clonotype occurred a few times. The antigen is not known. Trimming took off 2 bases at V and 9 bases at J, with 18 bases between the two ends. Germline V lookup: CDR1 SGHKS, CDR2 YYEKEE (reference sequence). CDR3 length equals 16 residues. The chain combines TRBV5-5 with TRBJ1-6; D remains unclear. The clonotype originates from a boy aged 2-9 years with acute lymphoblastic leukemia, due to receive a stem cell transplant. The sequences come from PBMCs, collected before TCRalphabeta/CD19-depleted stem cell transplant. The CDR3 coding sequence is TGTGCCAGCAGCTTCCCGGCCCGGAACAGAGGTTCACCCCTCCACTTT. As protein: CASSFPARNRGSPLHF.